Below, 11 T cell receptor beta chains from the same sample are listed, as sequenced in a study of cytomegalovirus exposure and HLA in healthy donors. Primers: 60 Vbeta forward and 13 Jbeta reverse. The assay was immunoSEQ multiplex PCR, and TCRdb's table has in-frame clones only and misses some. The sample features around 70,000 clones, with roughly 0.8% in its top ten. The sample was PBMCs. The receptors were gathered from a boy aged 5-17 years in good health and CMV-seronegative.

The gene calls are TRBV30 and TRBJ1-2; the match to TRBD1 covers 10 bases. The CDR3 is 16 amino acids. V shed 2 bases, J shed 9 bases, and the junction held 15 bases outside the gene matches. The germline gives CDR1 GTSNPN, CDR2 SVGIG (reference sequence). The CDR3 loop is CAWSPRDRGFFFSYTF. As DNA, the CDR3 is TGTGCCTGGAGTCCCCGGGACAGGGGATTTTTCTTTAGCTACACCTTC.

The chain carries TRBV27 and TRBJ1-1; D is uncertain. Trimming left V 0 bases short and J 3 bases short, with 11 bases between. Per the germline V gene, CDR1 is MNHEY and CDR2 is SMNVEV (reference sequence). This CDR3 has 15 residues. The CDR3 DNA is TGTGCCAGCAGTTTATCCCTCAGGATGCACACTGAAGCTTTCTTT. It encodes CASSLSLRMHTEAFF.

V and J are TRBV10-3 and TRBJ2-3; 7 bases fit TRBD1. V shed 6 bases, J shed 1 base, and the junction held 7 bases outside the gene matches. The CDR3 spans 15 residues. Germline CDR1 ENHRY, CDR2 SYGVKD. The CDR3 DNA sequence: TGTGCCATCAGGAAGACAGGGCAAGGCACAGATACGCAGTATTTT. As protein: CAIRKTGQGTDTQYF.

CDR3 DNA: TGTGCCAGCAGCTTAGAGGGACTTCGGCAGGGTGGAAGAGGCTACACCTTC. Amino acid sequence: CASSLEGLRQGGRGYTF. The V call is TRBV7-9, the J call TRBJ1-2; a weak D match, TRBD1 (5 bases). Germline CDR1 is SEHNR and CDR2 is FQNEAQ (reference sequence). The CDR3 consists of 17 residues. The V and J ends lost 1 base and 8 bases respectively, with 23 bases between them.

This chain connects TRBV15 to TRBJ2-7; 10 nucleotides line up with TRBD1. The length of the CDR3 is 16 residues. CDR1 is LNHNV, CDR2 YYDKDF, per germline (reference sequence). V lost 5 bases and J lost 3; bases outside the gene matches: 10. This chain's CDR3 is CATSSVEGQGRYEQYF. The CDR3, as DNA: TGTGCCACCAGCTCGGTGGAGGGACAGGGGCGCTACGAGCAGTACTTC.

The CDR3 DNA reads TGTGCCAGCAGCCACAGGGGGCTCGTAAGCGGAGCTTTCTTT. Amino acids: CASSHRGLVSGAFF. V and J are TRBV14 and TRBJ1-1, with 8 bases identical to TRBD1. The germline V gene encodes CDR1 SGHDN and CDR2 FVKESK. There are 14 residues in the CDR3. J was trimmed by 10 bases and V by 3 bases; bases with no gene match: 10.

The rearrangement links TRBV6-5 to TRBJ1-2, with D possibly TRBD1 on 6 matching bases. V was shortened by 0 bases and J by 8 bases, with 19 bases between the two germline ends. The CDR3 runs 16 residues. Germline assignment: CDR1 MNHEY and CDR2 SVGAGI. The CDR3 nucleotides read TGTGCCAGCAGTTACTCCCCGTCAGGGGACCGTGGAGGCTACACCTTC. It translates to CASSYSPSGDRGGYTF.

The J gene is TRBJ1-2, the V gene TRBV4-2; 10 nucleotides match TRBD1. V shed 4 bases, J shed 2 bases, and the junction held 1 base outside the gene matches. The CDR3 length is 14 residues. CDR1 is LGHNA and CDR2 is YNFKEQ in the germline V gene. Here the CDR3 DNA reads TGTGCCAGCAGCCCGGGACAGGGGAACTATGGCTACACCTTC. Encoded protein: CASSPGQGNYGYTF.

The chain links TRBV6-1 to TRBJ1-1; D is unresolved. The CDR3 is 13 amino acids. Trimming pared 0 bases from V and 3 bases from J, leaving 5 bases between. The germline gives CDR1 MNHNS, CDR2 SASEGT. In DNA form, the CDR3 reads TGTGCCAGCAGTGAAGCAGCGGACACTGAAGCTTTCTTT. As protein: CASSEAADTEAFF.

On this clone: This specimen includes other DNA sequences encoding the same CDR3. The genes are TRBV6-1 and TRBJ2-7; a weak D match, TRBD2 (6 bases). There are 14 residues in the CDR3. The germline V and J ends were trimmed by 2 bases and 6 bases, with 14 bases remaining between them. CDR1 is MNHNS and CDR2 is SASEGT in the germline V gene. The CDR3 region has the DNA TGTGCCAGCAGTGAACTCGGCGGCGGGGCCGAGCAGTACTTC. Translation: CASSELGGGAEQYF.

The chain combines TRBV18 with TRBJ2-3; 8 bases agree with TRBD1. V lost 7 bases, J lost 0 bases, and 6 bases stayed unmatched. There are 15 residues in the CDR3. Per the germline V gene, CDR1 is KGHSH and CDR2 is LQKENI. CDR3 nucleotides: TGTGCCAGCTTCAAGGGACAGGAAAGCACAGATACGCAGTATTTT. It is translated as CASFKGQESTDTQYF.